These 21 T cell receptor beta chains were all obtained from the same sample, sequenced in a study of blood T cell repertoires in COVID-19. TCRdb's copy holds only in-frame clones and misses some; the assay was immunoSEQ multiplex PCR. The table includes 250,000 to 300,000 clones, approximately 90% detected once. Input material: PBMCs or T cells enriched from blood (not recorded which). These receptors were obtained from a man younger than 30 who had recovered from COVID-19.

The chain is built from TRBV7-2 and TRBJ2-7; 8 bases align to TRBD2. J gave up 0 bases and V 1 base, and 2 bases lay outside the gene matches. From germline, CDR1 is SGHTA and CDR2 FQGNSA. There are 15 residues in the CDR3. The DNA of the CDR3 is TGTGCCAGCAGCTTAGAACGGGGGGGCTCCTACGAGCAGTACTTC. Translation gives CASSLERGGSYEQYF.

The chain is built from TRBV10-3 and TRBJ1-1; TRBD1 aligns across 7 bases. V dropped 6 bases and J dropped 0; count of bases not matched to a gene: 1. Per the germline V gene, CDR1 is ENHRY and CDR2 is SYGVKD. This CDR3 has 13 amino acids. CDR3 residues: CAIRGGVNTEAFF. The CDR3 nucleotides read TGTGCCATCAGAGGGGGCGTGAACACTGAAGCTTTCTTT.

The rearrangement links TRBV6-1 to TRBJ1-1, with 7 positions matching TRBD1. This CDR3 is 15 amino acids long. From germline, CDR1 is MNHNS and CDR2 SASEGT. The V segment lost 3 bases and the J segment 10 bases; nucleotides outside the gene matches: 14. The CDR3 here is CASSEYPGQFGRAFF. In DNA, the CDR3 is TGTGCCAGCAGTGAGTATCCGGGACAGTTCGGTCGAGCTTTCTTT.

The chain employs TRBV9 and TRBJ2-5, with a tentative D call TRBD1 (6 bases). Trimming took 3 bases from V and 2 from J, leaving 17 bases between them. CDR1 is SGDLS and CDR2 is YYNGEE in the germline V gene. The CDR3 is 16 residues long. The CDR3 sequence: CASSAPQQGRQETQYF. The CDR3 DNA sequence: TGTGCCAGCAGCGCCCCCCAACAGGGACGTCAAGAGACCCAGTACTTC.

V is TRBV19 and J is TRBJ1-3; D is possibly TRBD1 (5 bases). CDR3 length equals 15 residues. Germline lookup yields CDR1 LNHDA and CDR2 SQIVND (reference sequence). Trimming stripped 6 bases from V and 4 bases from J, with 16 bases between. CDR3: CASSGRVSSGNTIYF. CDR3 sequence (DNA): TGTGCCAGTAGCGGCAGGGTATCGTCCGGAAACACCATATATTTT.

The rearrangement links TRBV19 to TRBJ1-3, with D unclear. Deletions cut 7 bases from V and 0 bases from J, with 13 bases between. The CDR3 is 15 residues long. The germline V gene has CDR1 LNHDA and CDR2 SQIVND (reference sequence). CDR3 in amino acids: CASKRGSSSGNTIYF. Here the CDR3 DNA reads TGTGCCAGTAAGCGGGGATCGAGCTCTGGAAACACCATATATTTT.

The chain is built from TRBV30 and TRBJ1-1; 7 nucleotides agree with TRBD1. With 4 bases clipped from V and 3 bases from J, the junction kept 17 bases outside the gene matches. Germline V gives CDR1 GTSNPN, CDR2 SVGIG (reference sequence). The CDR3 sequence is 17 residues long. The chain's CDR3 is CAWTLPTGRPLDTEAFF. The CDR3 nucleotides are TGTGCCTGGACCTTACCGACAGGGAGGCCCCTGGACACTGAAGCTTTCTTT.

The rearrangement links TRBV3-1 (or the pseudogene TRBV3-2) to TRBJ1-2, with TRBD1 identical over 9 bases. Germline CDR1 is LGHDT and CDR2 is YNNKEL (reference sequence). This CDR3 has 15 amino acids. With 5 bases clipped from V and 6 bases from J, the junction kept 10 bases outside the gene matches. The CDR3 DNA follows: TGTGCCAGCAGCTGGACAGGGGAGGATTTCGATGGCTACACCTTC. Its protein is CASSWTGEDFDGYTF.

The rearrangement uses TRBV12-3 or TRBV12-4 and TRBJ1-5, with D possibly matching TRBD1 (6 bases). V was cut by 6 bases and J by 4 bases, with 10 bases left in between. The CDR3 sequence is 13 residues long. CDR3 sequence (DNA): TGTGCCAGCAGAATACAGGGTAATCAGCCCCAGCATTTT. Translating gives CASRIQGNQPQHF.

The gene calls are TRBV11-2 and TRBJ1-1, with D unresolved. Trimming stripped 5 bases from V and 4 bases from J, with 17 bases between. The germline V gene encodes CDR1 SGHAT and CDR2 FQNNGV. The length of the CDR3 is 15 residues. CDR3 bases: TGTGCCAGCAGCCCCGGGGTCGTCCGCGTCACTGAAGCTTTCTTT. Amino acids: CASSPGVVRVTEAFF.

This clone came up once. This chain uses TRBV3-1 (or the pseudogene TRBV3-2) with TRBJ1-6; D gene uncertain. V was shortened by 1 base and J by 5 bases, with 6 bases between the two germline ends. The CDR3 length is 14 residues. Germline V lookup: CDR1 LGHDT, CDR2 YNNKEL (reference sequence). The CDR3 region is CASSQGRNNSPLHF. DNA of the CDR3: TGTGCCAGCAGCCAAGGGCGGAATAATTCACCCCTCCACTTT.

The rearrangement joins TRBV30 to TRBJ2-7; 14 bases agree with TRBD2. The ends lost 0 bases at V and 7 bases at J; junction bases unmatched: 5. The CDR3 consists of 15 residues. CDR1 is GTSNPN, CDR2 SVGIG, per germline (reference sequence). The CDR3 DNA follows: TGTGCCTGGAGTGTAGGGACTAGCGGGAGCAGGGAGCAGTACTTC. Amino acids: CAWSVGTSGSREQYF.

This chain uses TRBV28 with TRBJ2-7; a weak D match, TRBD2 (6 bases). The V gene lost 5 bases and the J gene lost 6 bases, with 11 bases spanning the gap. The germline gives CDR1 MDHEN, CDR2 SYDVKM. The CDR3 consists of 12 residues. CDR3 bases: TGTGCCAGCAGTCCCCCGGAGGGCGAGCAGTACTTC. It translates to CASSPPEGEQYF. Variable domain in full (rest from reference TRBV28 and TRBJ2-7): DVKVTQSSRYLVKRTGEKVFLECVQDMDHENMFWYRQDPGLGLRLIYFSYDVKMKEKGDIPEGYSVSREKKERFSLILESASTNQTSMYLCASSPPEGEQYFGPGTRLTVT.

V usage is TRBV7-2 and J usage is TRBJ2-7; D may be TRBD1 (6 bases). CDR3 length equals 15 residues. Germline assignment: CDR1 SGHTA and CDR2 FQGNSA. Trimming took 5 bases from V and 2 from J, leaving 16 bases between them. The CDR3 region is CASSRTRQVPYEQYF. The CDR3 nucleotides are TGTGCCAGCAGCCGTACTAGACAGGTGCCCTACGAGCAGTACTTC.

The genes are TRBV3-1 (or the pseudogene TRBV3-2) and TRBJ2-6; D perhaps matches TRBD2 (6 bases). Per germline, CDR1 LGHDT and CDR2 YNNKEL (reference sequence). The CDR3 runs to 16 residues. Trimming removed 1 base from V and 0 bases from J, with 7 bases in between. The CDR3 here is CASSQAGVSGANVLTF. For the CDR3, the DNA is TGTGCCAGCAGCCAAGCGGGAGTCTCTGGGGCCAACGTCCTGACTTTC.

Here the CDR3 reads CASSATTGPTNTGELFF. CDR3 coding DNA: TGTGCCAGCAGCGCGACGACAGGGCCGACGAACACCGGGGAGCTGTTTTTT. V is TRBV9 and J is TRBJ2-2; 7 positions agree with TRBD1. CDR3 length equals 17 residues. Germline V gives CDR1 SGDLS, CDR2 YYNGEE. V lost 3 bases and J lost 0; bases outside the gene matches: 8. Based on the CDR3 plus reference TRBV9 and TRBJ2-2, the full variable domain is DSGVTQTPKHLITATGQRVTLRCSPRSGDLSVYWYQQSLDQGLQFLIQYYNGEERAKGNILERFSAQQFPDLHSELNLSSLELGDSALYFCASSATTGPTNTGELFFGEGSRLTVL.

V and J are TRBV19 and TRBJ1-2; D is perhaps TRBD1 (5 bases). Germline CDR1 is LNHDA and CDR2 is SQIVND (reference sequence). The CDR3 covers 15 residues. Trimming stripped 7 bases from V and 4 bases from J, with 19 bases between. The CDR3 sequence is CASIQNGGYAYGYTF. The CDR3 DNA reads as TGTGCCAGTATTCAAAACGGGGGGTATGCCTATGGCTACACCTTC.

The chain couples TRBV4-1 to TRBJ2-5, with D maybe TRBD2 (5 bases). The CDR3 totals 15 residues. CDR1 MGHRA and CDR2 YSYEKL come from the germline V gene. Between the trimmed V and J ends, which lost 2 bases and 6 bases, there was a span of 16 bases. In DNA form, the CDR3 reads TGCGCCAGCAGCCAACCTCTAGCCGACATAAAGACCCAGTACTTC. Protein product: CASSQPLADIKTQYF.

This clone is large (0.1 to 1%) by share. The chain couples TRBV28 to TRBJ2-7, with 13 bases that match TRBD2. The CDR3 consists of 14 residues. V was pared by 3 bases and J by 6 bases, with 2 bases of the junction left unmatched. Germline V gene data show CDR1 as MDHEN and CDR2 as SYDVKM. CDR3 DNA sequence: TGTGCCAGCAGTTTCGGACTAGCGGGAGCCGAGCAGTACTTC. Encoded protein: CASSFGLAGAEQYF.

The chain has TRBV6-1 and TRBJ2-1; D unresolved. The CDR3 length is 15 residues. The germline V gene encodes CDR1 MNHNS and CDR2 SASEGT. V shed 3 bases and J shed 0 bases, with 9 bases lying between them. The CDR3 DNA sequence: TGTGCCAGCAGTGAGGGCAGTTCCTCCTACAATGAGCAGTTCTTC. This gives the protein CASSEGSSSYNEQFF.

The chain carries TRBV6-5 and TRBJ1-1; 10 bases are shared with TRBD1. This CDR3 is built from 15 residues. Trimming removed 2 bases from V and 8 bases from J; junction bases left unmatched: 8. Per germline, CDR1 MNHEY and CDR2 SVGAGI. CDR3 amino acids: CASSYETGGWMEAFF. DNA for the CDR3: TGTGCCAGCAGTTACGAGACAGGGGGCTGGATGGAAGCTTTCTTT.